This is a list of T cell receptor beta chains from one sample in a study of T-cell reconstitution after alpha-beta-depleted transplantation in children. One entry per CDR3 protein results from TCRdb running MiXCR on the PCR reads. Here the sample spans around 480,000 distinct CDR3 sequences, about 33% being singletons. Specimen: PBMCs from the stem cell graft donor, collected from the stem cell graft. The origin of the receptors is a human donor who donated a stem cell graft to a child with aplastic anemia. CDR3s include the opening cysteine and the closing phenylalanine or tryptophan. D genes are given only for firm matches. Not every row has a clone size; where given, it reads once, few, many or a size class.

clone_size | j_call | v_call | d_call | cdr3_aa | cdr3_nt
- | TRBJ2-1 | TRBV7-2 | TRBD2 | CASSLSTSGIRNEQFF | TGTGCCAGCAGCTTGAGCACTAGCGGGATTAGAAATGAGCAGTTCTTC
- | TRBJ1-5 | TRBV9 | - | CASSTDGYQPQHF | TGTGCCAGCAGCACCGACGGTTATCAGCCCCAGCATTTT
- | TRBJ1-6 | TRBV25-1 | - | CASSDPKNNSPLHF | TGTGCCAGCAGTGACCCGAAAAATAATTCACCCCTCCACTTT
- | TRBJ2-1 | TRBV12-3/TRBV12-4 | - | CASRSRDSAPNEQFF | TGTGCCAGCAGGTCTCGGGACTCAGCCCCCAATGAGCAGTTCTTC
few | TRBJ2-1 | TRBV28 | - | CASSFRGLNNEQFF | TGTGCCAGCAGTTTTCGGGGGTTGAACAATGAGCAGTTCTTC
few | TRBJ1-2 | TRBV10-3 | - | CAISVKAGNGYTF | TGTGCCATCAGTGTTAAAGCGGGGAATGGCTACACCTTC
few | TRBJ2-3 | TRBV5-6 | TRBD2 | CASSLERGGTDTQYF | TGTGCCAGCAGCTTGGAGCGGGGGGGCACAGATACGCAGTATTTT
- | TRBJ1-1 | TRBV7-9 | - | CASSKDSPVYTEAFF | TGTGCCAGCAGCAAGGACAGCCCGGTCTACACTGAAGCTTTCTTT
few | TRBJ2-1 | TRBV6-1 | - | CATLDAWGNEQFF | TGTGCCACCCTAGACGCTTGGGGCAATGAGCAGTTCTTC
few | TRBJ1-5 | TRBV20-1 | TRBD1 | CSAGTGARQPQHF | TGCAGTGCCGGGACAGGGGCCCGGCAGCCCCAGCATTTT
- | TRBJ2-6 | TRBV18 | - | CASSPSGSLLGANVLTF | TGTGCCAGCTCACCATCGGGCTCTCTTCTCGGGGCCAACGTCCTGACTTTC
- | TRBJ2-7 | TRBV4-2 | - | CASSQDSPGINEQYF | TGTGCCAGCAGCCAAGACTCACCGGGGATTAACGAGCAGTACTTC
few | TRBJ2-5 | TRBV7-2 | - | CASSFSGKETQYF | TGTGCCAGCAGCTTTTCCGGGAAAGAGACCCAGTACTTC
- | TRBJ1-1 | TRBV29-1 | TRBD1 | CSAKTGGTTEAFF | TGCAGCGCCAAGACAGGGGGCACCACTGAAGCTTTCTTT
few | TRBJ1-1 | TRBV9 | - | CASSVAGVGGDTEAFF | TGTGCCAGCAGCGTAGCCGGGGTGGGGGGTGACACTGAAGCTTTCTTT